This T cell receptor beta chain comes out of a study of shared clonotypes between healthy human individuals. Turning to the study itself: Donor composition was two women and a few men, aged 18 to 49. Study outcomes and limitations: Non-shared clonotypes were found to have lower generation probabilities than the clonotypes that were shared by all four of the sorted-subset donors.

As to this clone: Its antigen is currently unknown.

Only in-frame clones appear in the TCRdb table, and some are missing; sequencing was by immunoSEQ multiplex PCR. The sample yields 550,000 to 700,000 clones, approximately 73% seen once. The study enrolled healthy HIV-negative adults without recent acute infections or vaccinations as donors. Splitting the CD4+ cells yielded a CD45RA+ naive subset and a CD45RA-negative memory subset. V lost 3 bases, J lost 3 bases, and 7 bases stayed unmatched. This CDR3 is 16 amino acids long. The germline gives CDR1 SGHTA, CDR2 FQGNSA. The sample comprised memory CD4+ T cells sorted from blood. The subset: CD45RA-negative fraction. The chain is built from TRBV7-2 and TRBJ2-1; 8 positions match TRBD1. This receptor was taken from a woman younger than 45 in good health. This chain's CDR3 is CASSFNVGTGYNEQFF. DNA of the CDR3: TGTGCCAGCAGCTTCAATGTCGGGACAGGCTACAATGAGCAGTTCTTC.